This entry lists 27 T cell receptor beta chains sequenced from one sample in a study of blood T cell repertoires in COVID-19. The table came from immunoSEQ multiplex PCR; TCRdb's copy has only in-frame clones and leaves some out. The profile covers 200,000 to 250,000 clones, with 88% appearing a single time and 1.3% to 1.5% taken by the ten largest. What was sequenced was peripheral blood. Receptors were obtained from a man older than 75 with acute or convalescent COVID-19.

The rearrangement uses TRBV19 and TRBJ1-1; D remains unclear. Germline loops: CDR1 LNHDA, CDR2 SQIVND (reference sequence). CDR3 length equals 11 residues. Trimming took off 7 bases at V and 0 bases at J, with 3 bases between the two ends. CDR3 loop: CASIMNTEAFF. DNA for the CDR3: TGTGCCAGTATTATGAACACTGAAGCTTTCTTT.

DNA of the CDR3: TGTGCCAGCAGCTTAGCGGGGGCCTTCCGGGAGACCCAGTACTTC. Translating gives CASSLAGAFRETQYF. The chain recombines TRBV7-2 with TRBJ2-5; D is perhaps TRBD1 (6 bases). Per the germline V gene, CDR1 is SGHTA and CDR2 is FQGNSA. Trimming left V 0 bases short and J 5 bases short, with 13 bases between. The CDR3 has 15 residues.

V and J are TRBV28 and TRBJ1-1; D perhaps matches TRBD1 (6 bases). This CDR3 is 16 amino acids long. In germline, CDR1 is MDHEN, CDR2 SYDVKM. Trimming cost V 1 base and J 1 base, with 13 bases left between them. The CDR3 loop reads CASSLYLTGGNTEAFF. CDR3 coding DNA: TGTGCCAGCAGTTTATATTTGACAGGCGGGAACACTGAAGCTTTCTTT.

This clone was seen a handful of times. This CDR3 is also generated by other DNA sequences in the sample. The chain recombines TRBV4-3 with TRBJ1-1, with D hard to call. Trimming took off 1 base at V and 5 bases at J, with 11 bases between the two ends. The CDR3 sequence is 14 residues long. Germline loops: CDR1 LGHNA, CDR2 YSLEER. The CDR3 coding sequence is TGCGCCAGCAGCCAAGTAAAGGGAGGGACTGAAGCTTTCTTT. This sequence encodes CASSQVKGGTEAFF.

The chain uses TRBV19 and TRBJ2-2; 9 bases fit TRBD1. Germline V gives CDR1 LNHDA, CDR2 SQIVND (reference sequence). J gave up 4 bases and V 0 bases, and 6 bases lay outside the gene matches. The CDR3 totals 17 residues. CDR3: CASSIDGTGTSTGELFF. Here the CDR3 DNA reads TGTGCCAGTAGTATAGATGGGACAGGGACGTCCACCGGGGAGCTGTTTTTT.

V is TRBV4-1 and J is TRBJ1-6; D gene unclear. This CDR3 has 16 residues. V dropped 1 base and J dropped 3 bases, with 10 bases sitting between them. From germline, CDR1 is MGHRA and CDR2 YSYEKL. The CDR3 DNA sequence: TGCGCCAGCAGCCAAGTGAGGGTGAGCTATAATTCACCCCTCCACTTT. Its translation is CASSQVRVSYNSPLHF.

This chain's CDR3 is CASSLEDRGIGYTF. As DNA, the CDR3 is TGTGCCAGCAGCTTAGAGGACAGGGGTATTGGCTACACCTTC. The V and J genes are TRBV11-2 and TRBJ1-2; 9 bases match TRBD1. Germline V gene data show CDR1 as SGHAT and CDR2 as FQNNGV. Trimming removed 0 bases from V and 7 bases from J; junction bases left unmatched: 3. The CDR3 extends over 14 amino acids.

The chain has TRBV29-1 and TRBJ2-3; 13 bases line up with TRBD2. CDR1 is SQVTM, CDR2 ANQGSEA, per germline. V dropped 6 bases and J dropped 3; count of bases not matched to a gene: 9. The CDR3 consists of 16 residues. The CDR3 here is CSVSGLAGVKTDTQYF. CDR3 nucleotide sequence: TGCAGCGTGTCCGGACTAGCGGGAGTAAAGACAGATACGCAGTATTTT.

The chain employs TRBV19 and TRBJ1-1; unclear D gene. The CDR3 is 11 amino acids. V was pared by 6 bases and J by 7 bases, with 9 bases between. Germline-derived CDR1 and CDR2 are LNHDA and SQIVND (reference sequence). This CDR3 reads CASRESGEAFF. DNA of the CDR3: TGTGCCAGTAGGGAGTCCGGTGAAGCTTTCTTT.

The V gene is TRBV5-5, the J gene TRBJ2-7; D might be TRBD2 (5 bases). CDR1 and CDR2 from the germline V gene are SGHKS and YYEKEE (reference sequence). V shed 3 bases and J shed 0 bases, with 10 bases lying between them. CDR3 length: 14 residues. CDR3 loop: CASSWARDSYEQYF. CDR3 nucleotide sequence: TGTGCCAGCAGCTGGGCCCGGGACTCCTACGAGCAGTACTTC.

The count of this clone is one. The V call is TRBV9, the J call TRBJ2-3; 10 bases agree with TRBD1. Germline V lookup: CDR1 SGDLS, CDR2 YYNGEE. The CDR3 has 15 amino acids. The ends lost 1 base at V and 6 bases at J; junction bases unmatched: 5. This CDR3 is CASSVTPGQGDTQYF. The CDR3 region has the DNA TGTGCCAGCAGCGTAACCCCGGGACAGGGGGATACGCAGTATTTT.

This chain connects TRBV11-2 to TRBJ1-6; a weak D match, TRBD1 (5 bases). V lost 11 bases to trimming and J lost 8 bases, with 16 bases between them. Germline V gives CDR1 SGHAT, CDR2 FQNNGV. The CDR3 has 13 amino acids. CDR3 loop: CAVGGNSDSPLHF. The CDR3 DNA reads TGTGCCGTGGGGGGGAATTCGGATTCACCCCTCCACTTT.

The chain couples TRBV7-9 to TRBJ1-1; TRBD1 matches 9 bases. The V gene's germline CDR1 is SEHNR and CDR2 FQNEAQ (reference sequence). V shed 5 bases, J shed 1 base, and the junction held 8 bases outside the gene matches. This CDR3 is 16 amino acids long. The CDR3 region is CASSRRQGGGNTEAFF. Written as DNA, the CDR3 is TGTGCCAGCAGCCGTCGACAGGGGGGAGGGAACACTGAAGCTTTCTTT.

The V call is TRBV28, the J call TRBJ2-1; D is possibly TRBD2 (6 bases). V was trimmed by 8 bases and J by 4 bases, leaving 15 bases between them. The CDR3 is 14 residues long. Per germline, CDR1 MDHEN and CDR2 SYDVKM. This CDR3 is CASLGGTAYNEQFF. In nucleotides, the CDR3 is TGTGCCAGCTTGGGGGGTACAGCATACAATGAGCAGTTCTTC.

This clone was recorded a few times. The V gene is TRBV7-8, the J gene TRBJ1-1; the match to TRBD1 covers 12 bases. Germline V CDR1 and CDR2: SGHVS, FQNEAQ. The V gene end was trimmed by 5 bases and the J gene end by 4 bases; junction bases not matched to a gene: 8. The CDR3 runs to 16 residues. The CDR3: CASSRGTGGGGTEAFF. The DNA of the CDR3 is TGTGCCAGCAGCCGAGGGACAGGGGGCGGGGGCACTGAAGCTTTCTTT.

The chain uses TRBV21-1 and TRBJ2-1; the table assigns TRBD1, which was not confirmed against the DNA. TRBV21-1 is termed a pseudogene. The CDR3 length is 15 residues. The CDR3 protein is CASSKLARNYNEQFF. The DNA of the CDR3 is TGTGCCAGCAGCAAACTGGCCAGAAACTACAATGAGCAGTTCTTC.

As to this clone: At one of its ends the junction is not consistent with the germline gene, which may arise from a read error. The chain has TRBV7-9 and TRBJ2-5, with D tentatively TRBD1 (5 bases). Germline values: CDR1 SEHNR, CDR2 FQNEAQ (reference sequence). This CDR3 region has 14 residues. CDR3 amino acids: CASSFPDSQATQYF. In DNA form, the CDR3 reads TGTGCCAGCAGCTTTCCCGACAGCCAAGCGACCCAGTACTTC.

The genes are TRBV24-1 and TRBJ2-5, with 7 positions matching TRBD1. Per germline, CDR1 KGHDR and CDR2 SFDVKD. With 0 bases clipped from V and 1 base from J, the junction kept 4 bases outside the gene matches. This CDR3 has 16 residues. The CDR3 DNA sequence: TGTGCCACCAGTGATTTGGCAGGGGGAAGCCAAGAGACCCAGTACTTC. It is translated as CATSDLAGGSQETQYF.

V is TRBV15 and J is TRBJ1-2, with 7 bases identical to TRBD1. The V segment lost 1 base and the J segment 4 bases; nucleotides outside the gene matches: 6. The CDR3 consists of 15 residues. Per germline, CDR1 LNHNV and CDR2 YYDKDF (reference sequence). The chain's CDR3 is CATSRGGQRFYGYTF. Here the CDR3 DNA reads TGTGCCACCAGCAGAGGGGGACAGCGTTTCTATGGCTACACCTTC.

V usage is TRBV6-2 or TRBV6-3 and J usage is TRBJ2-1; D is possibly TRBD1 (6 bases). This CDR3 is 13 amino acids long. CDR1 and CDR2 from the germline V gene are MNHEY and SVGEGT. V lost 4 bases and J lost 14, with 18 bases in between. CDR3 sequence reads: CASSLRLSGVEFF. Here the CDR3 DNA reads TGTGCCAGCAGTTTACGCCTATCAGGGGTGGAGTTCTTC.

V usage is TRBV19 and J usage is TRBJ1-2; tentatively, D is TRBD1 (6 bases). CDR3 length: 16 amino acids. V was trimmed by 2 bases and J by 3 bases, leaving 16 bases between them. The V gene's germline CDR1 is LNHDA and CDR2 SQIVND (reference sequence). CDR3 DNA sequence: TGTGCCAGTAGTATACGTCAGGGGACCGCCGACTATGGCTACACCTTC. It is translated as CASSIRQGTADYGYTF.

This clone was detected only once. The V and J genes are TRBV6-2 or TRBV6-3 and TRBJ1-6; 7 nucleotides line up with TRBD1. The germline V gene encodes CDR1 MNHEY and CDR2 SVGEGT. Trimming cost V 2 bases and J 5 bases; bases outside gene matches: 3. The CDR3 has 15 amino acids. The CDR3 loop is CASSYRDRDNSPLHF. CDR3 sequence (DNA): TGTGCCAGCAGTTACCGGGACAGAGATAATTCACCCCTCCACTTT.

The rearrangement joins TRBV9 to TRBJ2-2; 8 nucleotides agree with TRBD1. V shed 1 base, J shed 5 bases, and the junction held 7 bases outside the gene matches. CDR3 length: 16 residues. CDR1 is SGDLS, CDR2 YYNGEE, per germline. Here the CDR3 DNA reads TGTGCCAGCAGCGTACGACAGGGGTCGTATACCGGGGAGCTGTTTTTT. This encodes CASSVRQGSYTGELFF.

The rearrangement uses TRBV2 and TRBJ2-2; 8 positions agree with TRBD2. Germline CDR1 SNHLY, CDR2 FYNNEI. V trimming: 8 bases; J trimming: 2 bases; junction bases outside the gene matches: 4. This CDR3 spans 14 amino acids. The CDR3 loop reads CASQAGANTGELFF. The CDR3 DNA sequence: TGTGCCAGCCAAGCGGGGGCTAACACCGGGGAGCTGTTTTTT. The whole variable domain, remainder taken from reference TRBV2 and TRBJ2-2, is EPEVTQTPSHQVTQMGQEVILRCVPISNHLYFYWYRQILGQKVEFLVSFYNNEISEKSEIFDDQFSVERPDGSNFTLKIRSTKLEDSAMYFCASQAGANTGELFFGEGSRLTVL.

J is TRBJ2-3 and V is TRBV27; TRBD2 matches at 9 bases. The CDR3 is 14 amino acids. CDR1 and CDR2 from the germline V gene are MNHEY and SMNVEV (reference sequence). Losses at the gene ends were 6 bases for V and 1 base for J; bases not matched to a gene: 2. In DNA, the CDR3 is TGTGCCAGCAGAAGACTAGCGGGCACAGATACGCAGTATTTT. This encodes CASRRLAGTDTQYF.

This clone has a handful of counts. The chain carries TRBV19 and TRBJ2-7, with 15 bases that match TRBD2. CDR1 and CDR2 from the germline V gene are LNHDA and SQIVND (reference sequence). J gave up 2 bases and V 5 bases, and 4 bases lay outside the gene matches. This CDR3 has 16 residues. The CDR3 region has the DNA TGTGCCAGTAGTCCCGGACTAGCGGGAGGGGCCTACGAGCAGTACTTC. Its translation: CASSPGLAGGAYEQYF.

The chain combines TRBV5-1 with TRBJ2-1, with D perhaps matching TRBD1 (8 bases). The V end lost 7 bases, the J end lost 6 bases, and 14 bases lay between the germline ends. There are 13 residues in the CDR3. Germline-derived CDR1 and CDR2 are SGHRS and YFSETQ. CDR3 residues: CASWTGRANEQFF. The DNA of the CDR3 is TGCGCCAGCTGGACAGGGAGGGCCAATGAGCAGTTCTTC.